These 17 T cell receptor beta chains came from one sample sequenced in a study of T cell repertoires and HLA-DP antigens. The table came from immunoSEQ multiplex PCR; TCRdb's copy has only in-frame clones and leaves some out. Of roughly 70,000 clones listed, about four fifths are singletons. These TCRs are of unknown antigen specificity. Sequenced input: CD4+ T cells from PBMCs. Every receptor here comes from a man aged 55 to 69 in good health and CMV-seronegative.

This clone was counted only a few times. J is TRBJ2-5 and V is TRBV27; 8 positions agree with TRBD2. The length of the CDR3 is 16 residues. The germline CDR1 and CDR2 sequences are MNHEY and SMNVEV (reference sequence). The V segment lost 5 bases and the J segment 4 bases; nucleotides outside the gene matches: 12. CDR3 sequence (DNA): TGTGCCAGCAGTCCCCGGGGGAGCGGGAGTCGAGAGACCCAGTACTTC. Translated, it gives CASSPRGSGSRETQYF.

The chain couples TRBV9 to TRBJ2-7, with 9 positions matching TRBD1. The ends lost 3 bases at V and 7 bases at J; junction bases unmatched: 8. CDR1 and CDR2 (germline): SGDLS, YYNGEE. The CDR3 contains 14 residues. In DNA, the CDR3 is TGTGCCAGCAGCGCCCGGGACAGGGCTAGGGAGCAGTACTTC. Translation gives CASSARDRAREQYF.

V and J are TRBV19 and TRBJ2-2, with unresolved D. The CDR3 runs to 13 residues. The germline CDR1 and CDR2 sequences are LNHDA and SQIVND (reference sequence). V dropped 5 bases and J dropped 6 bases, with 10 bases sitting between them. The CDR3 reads CASSPFSAGELFF. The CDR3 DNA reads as TGTGCCAGTAGTCCCTTTTCCGCCGGGGAGCTGTTTTTT.

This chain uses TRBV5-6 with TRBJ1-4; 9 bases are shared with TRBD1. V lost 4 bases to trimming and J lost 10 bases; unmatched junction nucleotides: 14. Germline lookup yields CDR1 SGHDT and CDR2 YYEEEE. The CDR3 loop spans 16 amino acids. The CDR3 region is CASSPGPGQGVGKLFF. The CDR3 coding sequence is TGTGCCAGCAGCCCTGGGCCGGGACAGGGCGTCGGAAAACTGTTTTTT.

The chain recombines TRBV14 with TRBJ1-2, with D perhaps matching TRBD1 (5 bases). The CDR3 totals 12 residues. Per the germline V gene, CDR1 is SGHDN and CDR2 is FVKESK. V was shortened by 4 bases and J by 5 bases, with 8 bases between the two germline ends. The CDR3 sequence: CASSPGRYGYTF. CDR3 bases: TGTGCCAGCAGCCCGGGGCGTTATGGCTACACCTTC.

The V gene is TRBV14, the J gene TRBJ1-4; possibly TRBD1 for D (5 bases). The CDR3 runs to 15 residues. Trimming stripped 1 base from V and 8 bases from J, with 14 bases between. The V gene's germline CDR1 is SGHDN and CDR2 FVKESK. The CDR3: CASSQVLRVGEKLFF. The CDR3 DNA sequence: TGTGCCAGCAGCCAAGTTCTCAGGGTGGGAGAAAAACTGTTTTTT.

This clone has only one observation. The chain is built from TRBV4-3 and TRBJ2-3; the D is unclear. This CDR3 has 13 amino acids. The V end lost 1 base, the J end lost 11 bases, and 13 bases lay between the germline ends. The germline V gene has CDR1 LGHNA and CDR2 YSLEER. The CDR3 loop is CASSQVKAGQQYF. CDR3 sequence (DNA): TGCGCCAGCAGCCAAGTCAAGGCAGGCCAGCAGTATTTT.

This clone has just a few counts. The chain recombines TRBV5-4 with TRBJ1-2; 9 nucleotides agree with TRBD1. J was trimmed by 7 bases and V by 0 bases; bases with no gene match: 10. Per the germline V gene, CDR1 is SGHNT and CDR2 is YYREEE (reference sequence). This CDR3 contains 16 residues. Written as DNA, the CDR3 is TGTGCCAGCAGCTTGGCGGGACAGGGTGGAATTGGTGGCTACACCTTC. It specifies CASSLAGQGGIGGYTF.

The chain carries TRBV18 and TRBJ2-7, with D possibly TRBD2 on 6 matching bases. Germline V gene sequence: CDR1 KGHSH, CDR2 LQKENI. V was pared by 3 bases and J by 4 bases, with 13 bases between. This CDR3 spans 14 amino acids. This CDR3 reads CASSPGTRGYEQYV. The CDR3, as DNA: TGTGCCAGCTCACCCGGGACTCGGGGTTACGAGCAGTACGTC.

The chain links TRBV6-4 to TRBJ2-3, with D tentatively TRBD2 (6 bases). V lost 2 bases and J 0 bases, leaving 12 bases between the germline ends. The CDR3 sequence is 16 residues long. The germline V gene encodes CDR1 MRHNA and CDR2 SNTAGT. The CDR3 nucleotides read TGTGCCAGCAGTGACAGGGGCGGGATCAGCACAGATACGCAGTATTTT. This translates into CASSDRGGISTDTQYF.

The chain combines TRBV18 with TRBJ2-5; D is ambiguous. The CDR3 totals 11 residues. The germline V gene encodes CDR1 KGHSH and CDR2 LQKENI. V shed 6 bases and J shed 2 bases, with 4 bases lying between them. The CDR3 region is CASSQQETQYF. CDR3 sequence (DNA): TGTGCCAGCTCTCAACAAGAGACCCAGTACTTC.

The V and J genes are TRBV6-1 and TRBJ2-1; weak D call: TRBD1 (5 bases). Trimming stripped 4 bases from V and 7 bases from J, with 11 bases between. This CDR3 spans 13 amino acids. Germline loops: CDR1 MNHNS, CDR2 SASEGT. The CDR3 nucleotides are TGTGCCAGCAGTGCGTCAGGGCTTAATGAGCAGTTCTTC. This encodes CASSASGLNEQFF.

DNA for the CDR3: TGCGCCAGCAGTGACCGGCCCGGCAGGCTTCTCAATCAGCCCCAGCATTTT. Its protein product is CASSDRPGRLLNQPQHF. The gene calls are TRBV10-1 and TRBJ1-5; D gene unclear. V lost 3 bases, J lost 3 bases, and 18 bases lay in between. The germline CDR1 and CDR2 sequences are WNHNN and SYGVQD (reference sequence). The CDR3 has 17 amino acids.

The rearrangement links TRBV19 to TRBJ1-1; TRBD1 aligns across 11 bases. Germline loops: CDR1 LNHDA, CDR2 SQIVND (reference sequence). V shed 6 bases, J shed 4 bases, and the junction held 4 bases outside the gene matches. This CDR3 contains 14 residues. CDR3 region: CASSWDRGSTEAFF. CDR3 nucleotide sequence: TGTGCCAGTAGCTGGGACAGGGGGTCCACTGAAGCTTTCTTT.

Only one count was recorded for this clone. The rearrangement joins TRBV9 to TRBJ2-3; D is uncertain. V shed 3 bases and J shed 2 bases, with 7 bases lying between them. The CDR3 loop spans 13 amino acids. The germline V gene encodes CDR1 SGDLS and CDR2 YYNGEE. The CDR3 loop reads CASSARFTDTQYF. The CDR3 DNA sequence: TGTGCCAGCAGCGCTAGATTCACAGATACGCAGTATTTT.

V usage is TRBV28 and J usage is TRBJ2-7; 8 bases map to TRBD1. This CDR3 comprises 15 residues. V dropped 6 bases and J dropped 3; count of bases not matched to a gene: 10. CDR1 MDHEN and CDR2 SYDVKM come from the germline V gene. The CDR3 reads CASSRPGQVNYEQYF. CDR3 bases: TGTGCCAGCAGCAGACCGGGACAGGTCAACTACGAGCAGTACTTC.

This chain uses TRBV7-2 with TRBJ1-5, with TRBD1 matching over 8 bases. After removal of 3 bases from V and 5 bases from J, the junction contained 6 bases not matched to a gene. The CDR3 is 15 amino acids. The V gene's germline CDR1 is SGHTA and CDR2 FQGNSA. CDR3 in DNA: TGTGCCAGCAGCTTCCGACAGGGGAGGGATCAGCCCCAGCATTTT. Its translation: CASSFRQGRDQPQHF. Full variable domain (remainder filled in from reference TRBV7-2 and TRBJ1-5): GAGVSQSPSNKVTEKGKDVELRCDPISGHTALYWYRQSLGQGLEFLIYFQGNSAPDKSGLPSDRFSAERTGGSVSTLTIQRTQQEDSAVYLCASSFRQGRDQPQHFGDGTRLSIL.